The present T cell receptor (beta chain) was sequenced within a study of early T cells in non-severe SARS-CoV-2 infection. TCRdb called the 5' RACE reads again in MiXCR, with one record for every CDR3 protein. The data hold tens of thousands of distinct CDR3 sequences, with 5% observed a single time. V lost 6 bases to trimming and J lost 2 bases; unmatched junction nucleotides: 8. This CDR3 is 15 amino acids long. The germline gives CDR1 SGHTA, CDR2 FQGNSA. This clonotype was picked up a small number of times. The receptor's source is an adult who was a healthcare worker with PCR-confirmed SARS-CoV-2 infection or an uninfected control (not recorded which). This rearrangement joins TRBV7-2 to TRBJ1-1, with 8 nucleotides matching TRBD1. The sample was whole blood, taken at baseline. The CDR3 sequence: CASREQGDRNTEAFF. In DNA form, the CDR3 reads TGTGCCAGCAGGGAACAGGGGGACAGAAACACTGAAGCTTTCTTT.